This T cell receptor (beta chain) was captured in a study of T cells after yellow fever vaccination. General study points: Researchers noted that a small share of clonotypes showed up in both CD4 and CD8 compartments.

This clonotype was seen more than once but under ten times. Its antigen is not identified. MiXCR was run by TCRdb on the 5' RACE reads, yielding one entry per CDR3 protein. The sample contains about 340,000 distinct CDR3 sequences, around 3.9% of which appear only once. The V and J ends lost 3 bases and 7 bases respectively, with 19 bases between them. Germline assignment: CDR1 DFQATT and CDR2 SNEGSKA (reference sequence). The CDR3 sequence is 16 residues long. This sequence was found in a man between 18 and 35 years old who received the YFV17D yellow fever vaccine. This specimen consisted of PBMCs, obtained 5 days after the yellow fever booster vaccination. V is TRBV20-1 and J is TRBJ1-6; no clear D gene. This chain's CDR3 is CSASPPRPRQNSPLHF. CDR3 in DNA: TGCAGTGCTAGCCCACCTAGACCAAGGCAAAATTCACCCCTCCACTTT.